Shown below are 29 T cell receptor beta chains from a single sample sequenced in a study of early stage breast cancer tumors. Profiling relied on immunoSEQ multiplex PCR, and the TCRdb table lists in-frame clones only, not all of them. This sample has about 11,000 clones, with around 69% found just once. The material sequenced was breast tumor tissue. These receptors came from a person aged 40-50 years with breast cancer.

The chain combines TRBV30 with TRBJ1-3; no clear D. CDR3 size: 13 residues. Trimming shortened V by 0 bases and J by 0 bases, and 3 bases separated the two germline ends. Germline lookup yields CDR1 GTSNPN and CDR2 SVGIG (reference sequence). CDR3 loop: CAWSVGSGNTIYF. In nucleotides, the CDR3 is TGTGCCTGGAGTGTAGGCTCTGGAAACACCATATATTTT.

This chain uses TRBV19 with TRBJ1-4; no clear D gene. V dropped 11 bases and J dropped 0 bases, with 13 bases sitting between them. Germline CDR1 and CDR2: LNHDA and SQIVND (reference sequence). The CDR3 loop spans 14 amino acids. The DNA of the CDR3 is TGTGCCGCCGCTAATAGTGCAACTAATGAAAAACTGTTTTTT. Protein sequence: CAAANSATNEKLFF.

This clone was observed a handful of times. V is TRBV7-8 and J is TRBJ2-1, with 7 nucleotides matching TRBD1. Germline trimming cut 6 bases from V and 4 bases from J; bases unmatched to any gene: 12. Germline CDR1 SGHVS, CDR2 FQNEAQ. This CDR3 has 16 residues. CDR3 sequence reads: CASRSDRDRFYNEQFF. As DNA, the CDR3 is TGTGCCAGCAGAAGTGACCGGGACAGATTTTACAATGAGCAGTTCTTC. Full variable domain (rest looked up from reference TRBV7-8 and TRBJ2-1): GAGVSQSPRYKVAKRGQDVALRCDPISGHVSLFWYQQALGQGPEFLTYFQNEAQLDKSGLPSDRFFAERPEGSVSTLKIQRTQQEDSAVYLCASRSDRDRFYNEQFFGPGTRLTVL.

The chain carries TRBV30 and TRBJ2-7, with TRBD2 matching over 8 bases. The CDR3 consists of 15 residues. The germline V gene has CDR1 GTSNPN and CDR2 SVGIG (reference sequence). The V and J ends lost 3 bases and 0 bases, in that order; junction bases with no gene match: 7. The CDR3 protein is CAWRDTSGPSYEQYF. CDR3 sequence (DNA): TGTGCCTGGAGGGATACTAGCGGTCCCTCCTACGAGCAGTACTTC. The whole variable domain, remainder taken from reference TRBV30 and TRBJ2-7, is SQTIHQWPATLVQPVGSPLSLECTVEGTSNPNLYWYRQAAGRGLQLLFYSVGIGQISSEVPQNLSASRPQDRQFILSSKKLLLSDSGFYLCAWRDTSGPSYEQYFGPGTRLTVT.

The chain couples TRBV6-1 to TRBJ1-1, with 10 bases identical to TRBD1. The CDR3 spans 15 residues. Germline V gene sequence: CDR1 MNHNS, CDR2 SASEGT. Germline trimming cut 8 bases from V and 6 bases from J; bases unmatched to any gene: 12. The CDR3 bases are TGTGCCAGCCGTGGGACAGGGGCCGCGAATTCTGAAGCTTTCTTT. It specifies CASRGTGAANSEAFF.

The V and J genes are TRBV18 and TRBJ2-1, with D possibly being TRBD2 (7 bases). This CDR3 spans 16 amino acids. Trimming cost V 3 bases and J 8 bases, with 20 bases left between them. CDR1 KGHSH and CDR2 LQKENI come from the germline V gene. The CDR3 is CASSPLAYGGLDEQFF. The CDR3 region has the DNA TGTGCCAGCTCACCTCTGGCGTACGGGGGGCTTGATGAGCAGTTCTTC. Complete variable domain (other parts from reference TRBV18 and TRBJ2-1): NAGVMQNPRHLVRRRGQEARLRCSPMKGHSHVYWYRQLPEEGLKFMVYLQKENIIDESGMPKERFSAEFPKEGPSILRIQQVVRGDSAAYFCASSPLAYGGLDEQFFGPGTRLTVL.

The chain uses TRBV21-1 and TRBJ2-4; whether TRBD2, the table's D call, matches the DNA was not checked. TRBV21-1 has pseudogene status. The CDR3 has 16 residues. This chain's CDR3 is CASSKIGSGAKNIQYF. The CDR3, as DNA: TGTGCCAGCAGCAAAATAGGGAGCGGGGCCAAAAACATTCAGTACTTC.

This rearrangement joins TRBV27 to TRBJ1-2; D perhaps matches TRBD1 (6 bases). The V and J ends lost 5 bases and 6 bases respectively, with 25 bases between them. Germline V lookup: CDR1 MNHEY, CDR2 SMNVEV (reference sequence). The CDR3 spans 17 residues. For the CDR3, the DNA is TGTGCCAGCAGTCACACGCCCCGGGGGGGGCCCAGCAATGGCTACACCTTC. Translated, it gives CASSHTPRGGPSNGYTF.

The genes are TRBV19 and TRBJ1-5, with D hard to call. The CDR3 is 12 amino acids. CDR1 LNHDA and CDR2 SQIVND come from the germline V gene (reference sequence). With 5 bases removed from V and 4 bases from J, the gap between germline ends came to 6 bases. The CDR3 coding sequence is TGTGCCAGTAGTTTTAGGAATCAGCCCCAGCATTTT. Protein product: CASSFRNQPQHF.

This clone was observed a single time. V is TRBV5-1 and J is TRBJ1-4, with 8 bases matching TRBD1. Germline loops: CDR1 SGHRS, CDR2 YFSETQ. J gave up 5 bases and V 4 bases, and 10 bases lay outside the gene matches. CDR3 length equals 16 residues. This CDR3 reads CASSPVGQGGNEKLFF. The CDR3 coding sequence is TGCGCCAGCAGCCCGGTAGGACAGGGAGGGAATGAAAAACTGTTTTTT.

The chain carries TRBV5-6 and TRBJ1-4; the match to TRBD1 covers 9 bases. The CDR3 has 18 residues. Germline trimming cut 0 bases from V and 4 bases from J; bases unmatched to any gene: 10. Germline V gene lookup returns CDR1 SGHDT and CDR2 YYEEEE. CDR3 in DNA: TGTGCCAGCAGCTTGGCCCCCGACAGGGGGTTTGATAATGAAAAACTGTTTTTT. Translated: CASSLAPDRGFDNEKLFF.

This clone appeared a single time. The gene calls are TRBV6-1 and TRBJ1-1; tentative D call: TRBD1 (6 bases). The germline V and J ends were trimmed by 6 bases and 1 base, with 9 bases remaining between them. The CDR3 is made up of 13 amino acids. CDR1 is MNHNS, CDR2 SASEGT, per germline. CDR3: CASSDRRNTEAFF. DNA for the CDR3: TGTGCCAGCAGCGACAGGCGGAACACTGAAGCTTTCTTT.

The rearrangement uses TRBV6-5 and TRBJ2-7, with a tentative D call TRBD1 (6 bases). The germline CDR1 and CDR2 sequences are MNHEY and SVGAGI. This CDR3 is built from 15 residues. V was trimmed by 2 bases and J by 4 bases, leaving 15 bases between them. CDR3 bases: TGTGCCAGCAGTTACCCCACAGGGAATCGGTACGAGCAGTACTTC. Amino acid sequence: CASSYPTGNRYEQYF.

The V call is TRBV29-1, the J call TRBJ1-3; 9 nucleotides agree with TRBD1. This CDR3 is 14 amino acids long. Germline V gene data show CDR1 as SQVTM and CDR2 as ANQGSEA. Trimming removed 5 bases from V and 5 bases from J; junction bases left unmatched: 7. CDR3 sequence (DNA): TGCAGCGTTTCCCGGGACAGGGTTAGAAACACCATATATTTT. Translation gives CSVSRDRVRNTIYF.

V gene TRBV5-1 combines with J gene TRBJ2-2; 8 bases match TRBD1. J lost 7 bases, V lost 0 bases, and 11 bases had no gene match. Per the germline V gene, CDR1 is SGHRS and CDR2 is YFSETQ. The CDR3 extends over 17 amino acids. CDR3 DNA sequence: TGCGCCAGCAGCTTGGTGGGGCCAGGGGGCGCCGACGGGGAGCTGTTTTTT. This gives the protein CASSLVGPGGADGELFF.

This chain connects TRBV5-5 to TRBJ1-2; 7 bases are shared with TRBD1. The CDR3 length is 13 residues. V shed 0 bases, J shed 8 bases, and the junction held 4 bases outside the gene matches. The germline gives CDR1 SGHKS, CDR2 YYEKEE (reference sequence). The CDR3 region is CASSLGQGEGYTF. In nucleotides, the CDR3 is TGTGCCAGCAGCTTGGGGCAGGGGGAAGGCTACACCTTC.

The CDR3 nucleotides read TGTGCTAGCGCCCTGGACGTTACCTACGAGCAGTACTTC. It encodes CASALDVTYEQYF. V and J are TRBV7-7 and TRBJ2-7, with a tentative D call TRBD2 (5 bases). Germline V gives CDR1 SSHAT, CDR2 FNYEAQ (reference sequence). The CDR3 has 13 residues.

This sequence joins TRBV6-6 and TRBJ2-7, with no clear D. Looked up from germline, CDR1 is MNHNY and CDR2 is SVGAGI (reference sequence). The CDR3 totals 15 residues. The V end was cut by 2 bases, the J end by 5 bases, with 16 bases between. Here the CDR3 reads CASSYLNGPDDEQYF. CDR3 DNA: TGTGCCAGCAGTTACCTGAATGGCCCCGATGACGAGCAGTACTTC.

The chain employs TRBV7-8 and TRBJ2-1; the match to TRBD1 covers 7 bases. The V and J ends lost 7 bases and 4 bases, in that order; junction bases with no gene match: 7. Germline loops: CDR1 SGHVS, CDR2 FQNEAQ. The CDR3 loop spans 14 amino acids. CDR3 in DNA: TGTGCCAGCATTCCGGACAGGTTATACAATGAGCAGTTCTTC. This codes for CASIPDRLYNEQFF.

V gene TRBV5-1 combines with J gene TRBJ2-7, with TRBD1 identical over 8 bases. The CDR3 sequence is 15 residues long. Germline V gene lookup returns CDR1 SGHRS and CDR2 YFSETQ. Trimming took 8 bases from V and 4 from J; bases not matched to a gene: 14. CDR3 loop: CARSENGQGPYEQYF. CDR3 sequence (DNA): TGCGCCAGATCAGAAAACGGACAGGGCCCATACGAGCAGTACTTC.

The V and J genes are TRBV25-1 and TRBJ2-1, with 7 bases that match TRBD2. This CDR3 comprises 15 residues. Germline trimming cut 4 bases from V and 0 bases from J; bases unmatched to any gene: 3. Germline CDR1 MGHDK, CDR2 SYGVNS. CDR3 amino acids: CASSARTSSYNEQFF. As DNA, the CDR3 is TGTGCCAGCAGTGCCCGGACTAGCTCCTACAATGAGCAGTTCTTC.

The chain carries TRBV11-2 and TRBJ1-2; no definite D call. The CDR3 has 14 amino acids. The germline gives CDR1 SGHAT, CDR2 FQNNGV. V lost 4 bases and J lost 6, with 15 bases in between. The CDR3 sequence: CASSSGGGWDGYTF. The DNA of the CDR3 is TGTGCCAGCAGCTCAGGAGGAGGTTGGGATGGCTACACCTTC.

The chain has TRBV13 and TRBJ1-4; D is undetermined. There are 13 residues in the CDR3. Trimming shortened V by 2 bases and J by 4 bases, and 5 bases separated the two germline ends. In germline, CDR1 is PRHDT, CDR2 FYEKMQ (reference sequence). In nucleotides, the CDR3 is TGTGCCAGCAGCTTACAGTATAATGAAAAACTGTTTTTT. As protein: CASSLQYNEKLFF.

The J gene is TRBJ1-5, the V gene TRBV2; 8 bases are a match to TRBD1. The V gene end was trimmed by 4 bases and the J gene end by 0 bases; junction bases not matched to a gene: 2. This CDR3 has 15 amino acids. Germline lookup yields CDR1 SNHLY and CDR2 FYNNEI. CDR3 nucleotides: TGTGCCAGCAGTGCGACAGGGGATAGCAATCAGCCCCAGCATTTT. Its translation is CASSATGDSNQPQHF.

This chain links TRBV10-2 with TRBJ2-2; D uncertain. The V gene lost 10 bases and the J gene lost 0 bases, with 21 bases spanning the gap. The CDR3 has 17 residues. Per germline, CDR1 WSHSY and CDR2 SAAADI. The CDR3 bases are TGCGCCACCCATCTTAAGGGCTCCACTTCGAACACCGGGGAGCTGTTTTTT. Translating it yields CATHLKGSTSNTGELFF.

The chain links TRBV30 to TRBJ1-2; D might be TRBD1 (5 bases). Trimming pared 2 bases from V and 8 bases from J, leaving 12 bases between. CDR3 length: 12 residues. Looked up from germline, CDR1 is GTSNPN and CDR2 is SVGIG (reference sequence). CDR3 loop: CAWSSQGRGYTF. The CDR3 bases are TGTGCCTGGAGTTCGCAGGGCCGCGGCTACACCTTC.

This chain connects TRBV27 to TRBJ1-5; 8 bases map to TRBD1. V was clipped by 6 bases and J by 6 bases; unmatched bases: 4. Germline assignment: CDR1 MNHEY and CDR2 SMNVEV (reference sequence). The CDR3 length is 13 residues. CDR3 DNA: TGTGCCAGCAGCCGCGGACAGGGTCAGCCCCAGCATTTT. Amino acid sequence: CASSRGQGQPQHF.

The CDR3 nucleotides read TGTGCCTGGAGTGTATCGGGGCAACAACAAGAGACCCAGTACTTC. It yields the protein CAWSVSGQQQETQYF. The chain couples TRBV30 to TRBJ2-5; D might be TRBD1 or TRBD2, each matching 5 bases. Germline V CDR1 and CDR2: GTSNPN, SVGIG (reference sequence). CDR3 length: 15 amino acids. Trimming took off 0 bases at V and 2 bases at J, with 13 bases between the two ends.

This clone came up a few times. This chain uses TRBV18 with TRBJ1-5; D possibly corresponds to TRBD1 (5 bases). Germline loops: CDR1 KGHSH, CDR2 LQKENI. This CDR3 has 14 amino acids. V was cut by 3 bases and J by 5 bases, with 11 bases left in between. CDR3 DNA: TGTGCCAGCTCACCCAGCAGGGCTTATCAGCCCCAGCATTTT. Amino acid sequence: CASSPSRAYQPQHF.